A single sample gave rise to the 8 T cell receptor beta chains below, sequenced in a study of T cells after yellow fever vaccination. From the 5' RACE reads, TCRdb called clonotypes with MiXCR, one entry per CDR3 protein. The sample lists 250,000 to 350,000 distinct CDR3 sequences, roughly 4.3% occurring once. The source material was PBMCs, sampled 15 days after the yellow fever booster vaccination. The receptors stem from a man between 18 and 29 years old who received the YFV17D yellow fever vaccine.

The CDR3 nucleotides are TGTGCCAGCGAAAGAATCGGACAGGGGGATCAGCCCCAGCATTTT. Its translation is CASERIGQGDQPQHF. V is TRBV6-1 and J is TRBJ1-5, with 10 bases aligning to TRBD1. The CDR3 has 15 residues. With V trimmed by 8 bases and J by 5 bases, 9 bases remained unmatched. Germline V gives CDR1 MNHNS, CDR2 SASEGT.

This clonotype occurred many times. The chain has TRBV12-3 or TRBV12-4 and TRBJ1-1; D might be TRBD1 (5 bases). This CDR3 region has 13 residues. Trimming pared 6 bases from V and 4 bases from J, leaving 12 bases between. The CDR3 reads CASRPSGGTEAFF. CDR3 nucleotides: TGTGCCAGCAGGCCATCCGGGGGCACTGAAGCTTTCTTT.

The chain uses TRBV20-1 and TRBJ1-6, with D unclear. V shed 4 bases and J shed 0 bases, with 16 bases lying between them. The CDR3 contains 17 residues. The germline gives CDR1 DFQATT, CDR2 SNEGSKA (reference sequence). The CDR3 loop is CSAIPDGVSSYNSPLHF. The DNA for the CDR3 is TGCAGTGCTATCCCGGACGGGGTTAGCTCCTATAATTCACCCCTCCACTTT.

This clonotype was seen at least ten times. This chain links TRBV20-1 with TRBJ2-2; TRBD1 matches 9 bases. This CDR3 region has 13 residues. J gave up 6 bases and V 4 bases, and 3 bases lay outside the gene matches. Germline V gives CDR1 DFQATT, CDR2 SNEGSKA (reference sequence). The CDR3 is CSANGQGSGELFF. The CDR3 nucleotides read TGCAGTGCTAACGGACAGGGGTCCGGGGAGCTGTTTTTT.

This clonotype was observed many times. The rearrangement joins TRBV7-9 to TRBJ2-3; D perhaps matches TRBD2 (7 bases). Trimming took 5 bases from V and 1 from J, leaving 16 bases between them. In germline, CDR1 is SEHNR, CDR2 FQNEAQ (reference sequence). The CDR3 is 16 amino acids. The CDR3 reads CASSMIWGGGTDTQYF. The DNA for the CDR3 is TGTGCCAGCAGCATGATTTGGGGGGGCGGCACAGATACGCAGTATTTT. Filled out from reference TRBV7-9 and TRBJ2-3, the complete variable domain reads DTGVSQNPRHKITKRGQNVTFRCDPISEHNRLYWYRQTLGQGPEFLTYFQNEAQLEKSRLLSDRFSAERPKGSFSTLEIQRTEQGDSAMYLCASSMIWGGGTDTQYFGPGTRLTVL.

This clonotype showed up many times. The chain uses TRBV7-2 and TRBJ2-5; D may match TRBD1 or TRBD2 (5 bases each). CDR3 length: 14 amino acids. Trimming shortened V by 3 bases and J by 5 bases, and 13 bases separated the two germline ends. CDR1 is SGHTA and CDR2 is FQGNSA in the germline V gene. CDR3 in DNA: TGTGCCAGCAGCTTGGGGGACCCCCGGGAGACCCAGTACTTC. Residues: CASSLGDPRETQYF.

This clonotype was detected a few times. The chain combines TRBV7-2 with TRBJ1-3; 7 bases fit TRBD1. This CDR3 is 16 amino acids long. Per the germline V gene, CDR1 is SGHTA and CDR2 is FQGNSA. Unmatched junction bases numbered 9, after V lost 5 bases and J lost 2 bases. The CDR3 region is CASSRSPGTAGNTIYF. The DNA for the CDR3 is TGTGCCAGCAGCCGATCGCCCGGGACAGCTGGAAACACCATATATTTT.

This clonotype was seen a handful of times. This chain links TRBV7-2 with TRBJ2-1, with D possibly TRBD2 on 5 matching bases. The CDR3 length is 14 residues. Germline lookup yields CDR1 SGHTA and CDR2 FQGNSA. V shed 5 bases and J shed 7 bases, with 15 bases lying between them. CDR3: CASSPRRGRNEQFF. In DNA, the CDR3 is TGTGCCAGCAGCCCCCGGCGCGGGCGGAATGAGCAGTTCTTC.